This TCR beta chain emerged from a study of metastatic and nonmetastatic thyroid tumors. For the study at large: Blood and tumor or nodule tissue repertoires from malignant and benign thyroid patients were compared.

Not a single patient had been given any form of treatment at any point before undergoing thyroid surgery. The CDR3 loop spans 15 amino acids. Germline assignment: CDR1 MDHEN and CDR2 SYDVKM. J gave up 8 bases and V 7 bases, and 7 bases lay outside the gene matches. TCRdb redid the clone calls on the PCR reads using MiXCR. The data hold some 35,000 clones, with less than 40% observed a single time. This sequence originates from a female donor with papillary thyroid cancer or a benign thyroid nodule (not recorded which). Some clones in this sample may be carry-over from other donors' samples. Sequenced sample: tumor tissue. V is TRBV28 and J is TRBJ1-6; 11 bases line up with TRBD1. In DNA, the CDR3 is TGTGCCAGCAAAAGGACAGGGGGCTTAGATTCACCCCTCCACTTT. Its translation: CASKRTGGLDSPLHF.